This T cell receptor beta chain was documented in a study of OX40 agonist ivuxolimab in advanced cancers. Study in general: Patients undergoing dose escalation presented with hepatocellular carcinoma, melanoma, renal cell or head and neck cancer. Earlier treatment with anti-PD-1, anti-PD-L1 or anti-CTLA-4 was permitted, and over 35% had received some. General observations from the study: The average count of expanded clones was higher among CD8+ T cells than among CD4+. CD4+ and CD8+ blood T cells expanded clonally by week 6 at 0.1 to 3.0 mg/kg.

The V end lost 8 bases, the J end lost 1 base, and 15 bases lay between the germline ends. CDR3 length: 15 amino acids. Germline V CDR1 and CDR2: MNHEY, SMNVEV (reference sequence). This clone was counted once. Its target is unknown. Assay used: immunoSEQ multiplex PCR; TCRdb lists only in-frame clones, some missing. The data hold approximately 28,000 clones, with around 85% observed a single time. This receptor was obtained from an adult with an advanced solid tumor such as melanoma, head and neck, liver or kidney cancer. The material was CD4+ or CD8+ T cells sorted from blood, obtained in a trial of the OX40 agonist ivuxolimab. The chain combines TRBV27 with TRBJ2-4; D unresolved. The CDR3 DNA sequence: TGTGCCAGCCCGAATCAGGTGAGGGCCAAAAACATTCAGTACTTC. Protein sequence: CASPNQVRAKNIQYF.